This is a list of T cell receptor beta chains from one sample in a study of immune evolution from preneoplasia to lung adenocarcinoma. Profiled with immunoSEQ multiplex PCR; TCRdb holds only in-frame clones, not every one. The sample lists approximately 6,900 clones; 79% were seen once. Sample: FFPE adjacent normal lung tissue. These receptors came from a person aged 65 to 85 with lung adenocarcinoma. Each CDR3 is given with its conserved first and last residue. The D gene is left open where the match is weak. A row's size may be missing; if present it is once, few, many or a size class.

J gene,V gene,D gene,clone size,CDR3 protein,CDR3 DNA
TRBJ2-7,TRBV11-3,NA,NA,CASSLGPLYEQYF,TGTGCCAGCAGCTTAGGACCTCTCTACGAGCAGTACTTC
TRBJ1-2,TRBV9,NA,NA,CASSKGEDYGYTF,TGTGCCAGCAGCAAGGGTGAGGACTATGGCTACACCTTC
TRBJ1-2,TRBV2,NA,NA,CASNNIRSNYGYTF,TGTGCCAGCAACAATATCAGGAGTAATTATGGCTACACCTTC
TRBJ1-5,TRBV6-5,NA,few,CASSHRREDQPQHF,TGTGCCAGCAGCCACAGGAGGGAAGATCAGCCCCAGCATTTT
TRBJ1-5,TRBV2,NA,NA,CASSGGGSNQPQHF,TGTGCCAGCAGTGGGGGAGGTAGCAATCAGCCCCAGCATTTT
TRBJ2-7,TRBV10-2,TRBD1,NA,CASSAGTGSGEQYF,TGCGCCAGCAGCGCCGGGACAGGGAGTGGTGAGCAGTACTTC
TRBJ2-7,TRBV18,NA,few,CASSAEYGTSYEQYF,TGTGCCAGCTCAGCAGAATACGGGACAAGCTACGAGCAGTACTTC
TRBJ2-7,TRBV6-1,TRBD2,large,CASSEVGGGPYEQYF,TGTGCCAGCAGTGAAGTAGGCGGGGGTCCCTACGAGCAGTACTTC
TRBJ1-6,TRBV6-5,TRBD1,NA,CASSTSGQGGSPLHF,TGTGCCAGCAGTACCTCCGGACAGGGGGGATCACCCCTCCACTTT
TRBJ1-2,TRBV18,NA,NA,CASSPRDPAVGYTF,TGTGCCAGCTCACCACGTGATCCCGCGGTTGGCTACACCTTC
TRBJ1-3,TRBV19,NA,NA,CASSPGVRNTIYF,TGTGCCAGTAGTCCGGGGGTGCGGAACACCATATATTTT
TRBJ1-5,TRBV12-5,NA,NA,CASGLNNRGNQPQHF,TGTGCTAGTGGTTTGAACAATCGAGGGAATCAGCCCCAGCATTTT
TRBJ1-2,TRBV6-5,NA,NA,CASKQGRNFYGYTF,TGTGCCAGCAAGCAGGGGCGCAATTTCTATGGCTACACCTTC
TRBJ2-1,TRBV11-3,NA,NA,CASSSATGADNEQFF,TGTGCCAGCAGCTCGGCCACCGGGGCGGATAATGAGCAGTTCTTC
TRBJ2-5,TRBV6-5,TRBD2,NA,CASSYSSGGTQGTQYF,TGTGCCAGCAGTTACTCGAGCGGGGGGACCCAAGGGACCCAGTACTTC
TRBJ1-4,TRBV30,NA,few,CAWRRPGVGEKLFF,TGTGCCTGGAGGCGCCCTGGTGTAGGGGAAAAACTGTTTTTT
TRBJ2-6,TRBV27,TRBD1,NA,CASSTQGAKSGANVLTF,TGTGCCAGCAGTACACAGGGGGCGAAATCTGGGGCCAACGTCCTGACTTTC
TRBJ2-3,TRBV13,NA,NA,CASSYKAGTFRTDTQYF,TGTGCCAGCAGCTACAAAGCGGGGACATTCCGCACAGATACGCAGTATTTT
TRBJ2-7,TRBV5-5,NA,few,CASSMDHYEQYF,TGTGCCAGCAGCATGGACCACTACGAGCAGTACTTC
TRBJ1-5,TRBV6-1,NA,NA,CASSLQGYNQPQHF,TGTGCCAGCAGCTTACAGGGATACAATCAGCCCCAGCATTTT
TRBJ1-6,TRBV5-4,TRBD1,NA,CATRDRVNSPLHF,TGTGCCACTCGGGACAGGGTTAATTCACCCCTCCACTTT
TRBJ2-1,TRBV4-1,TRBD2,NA,CASSQEASGGYNEQFF,TGCGCCAGCAGCCAAGAGGCTAGCGGGGGCTACAATGAGCAGTTCTTC
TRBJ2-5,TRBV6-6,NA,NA,CASRSVQGEGTQYF,TGTGCCAGCAGATCGGTACAGGGGGAGGGGACCCAGTACTTC
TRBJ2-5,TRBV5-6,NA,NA,CASSLVQETQYF,TGTGCCAGCAGCTTGGTACAAGAGACCCAGTACTTC
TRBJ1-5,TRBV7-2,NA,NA,CASRIVGGYQPQHF,TGTGCCAGCAGGATAGTGGGCGGCTATCAGCCCCAGCATTTT
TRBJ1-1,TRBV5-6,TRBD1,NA,CASSLNRGNTEAFF,TGTGCCAGCAGCTTAAACAGGGGGAACACTGAAGCTTTCTTT
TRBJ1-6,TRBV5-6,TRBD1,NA,CASSLGGTVNNSPLHF,TGTGCCAGCAGCTTGGGTGGGACAGTGAATAATTCACCCCTCCACTTT
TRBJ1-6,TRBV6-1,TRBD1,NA,CASSAGTGYNSPLHF,TGTGCCAGCAGTGCCGGGACAGGCTATAATTCACCCCTCCACTTT
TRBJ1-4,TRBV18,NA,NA,CASSPGQGRNEKLFF,TGTGCCAGCTCACCAGGGCAGGGACGTAATGAAAAACTGTTTTTT
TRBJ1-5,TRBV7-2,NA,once,CASSRSYNQPQHF,TGTGCCAGCAGCCGAAGCTACAATCAGCCCCAGCATTTT
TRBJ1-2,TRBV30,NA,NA,CAWSYSYSRGYTF,TGTGCCTGGAGTTACAGCTACTCCAGGGGCTACACCTTC
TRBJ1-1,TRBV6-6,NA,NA,CASSYSGTVNTEAFF,TGTGCCAGCAGTTACTCCGGGACGGTGAACACTGAAGCTTTCTTT
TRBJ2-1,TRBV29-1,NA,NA,CSVTTQDYNEQFF,TGCAGCGTGACAACCCAGGATTACAATGAGCAGTTCTTC
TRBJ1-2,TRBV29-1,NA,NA,CSVGTGPNYGYTF,TGCAGCGTTGGGACCGGGCCTAACTATGGCTACACCTTC
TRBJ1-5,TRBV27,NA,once,CASSLSKGNQPQHF,TGTGCCAGCAGTTTATCCAAAGGCAATCAGCCCCAGCATTTT
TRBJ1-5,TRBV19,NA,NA,CASNRYSNQPQHF,TGTGCCAGTAACAGGTATAGCAATCAGCCCCAGCATTTT
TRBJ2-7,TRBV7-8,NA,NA,CASSLASLEQYF,TGTGCCAGCAGCTTAGCTTCCCTAGAGCAGTACTTC
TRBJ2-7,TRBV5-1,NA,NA,CASSPWWGLGSYEQYF,TGCGCCAGCAGCCCCTGGTGGGGACTGGGCTCCTACGAGCAGTACTTC
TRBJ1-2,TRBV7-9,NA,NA,CASSLAGSWNYGYTF,TGTGCCAGCAGCCTTGCAGGGAGTTGGAACTATGGCTACACCTTC
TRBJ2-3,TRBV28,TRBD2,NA,CASSQAAGGLDTQYF,TGTGCCAGCAGCCAAGCGGCGGGGGGGCTAGATACGCAGTATTTT
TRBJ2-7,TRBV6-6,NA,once,CASSYSRHAEFF,TGTGCCAGCAGTTACTCGAGACATGCGGAATTCTTC
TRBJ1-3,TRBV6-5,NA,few,CASSYSGSSGNTIYF,TGTGCCAGCAGTTACTCGGGCAGCTCTGGAAACACCATATATTTT
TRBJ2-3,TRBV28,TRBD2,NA,CASRPSGTDTQYF,TGTGCCAGCAGGCCTAGCGGAACAGATACGCAGTATTTT
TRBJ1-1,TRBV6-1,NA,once,CASPPGVRVNTEAFF,TGTGCCAGCCCTCCCGGCGTCCGGGTGAACACTGAAGCTTTCTTT
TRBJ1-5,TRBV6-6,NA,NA,CASRTRGGAWAQHF,TGTGCCAGCAGAACTCGGGGGGGCGCGTGGGCCCAGCATTTT
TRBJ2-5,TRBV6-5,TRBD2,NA,CASSYKAGGETQYF,TGTGCCAGCAGTTACAAAGCGGGAGGAGAGACCCAGTACTTC
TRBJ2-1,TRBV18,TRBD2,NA,CASSPSSGGANEQFF,TGTGCCAGCTCACCATCAAGCGGGGGGGCTAATGAGCAGTTCTTC
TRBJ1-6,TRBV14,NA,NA,CASHNSYNSPLHF,TGTGCCAGCCACAACTCCTATAATTCACCCCTCCACTTT